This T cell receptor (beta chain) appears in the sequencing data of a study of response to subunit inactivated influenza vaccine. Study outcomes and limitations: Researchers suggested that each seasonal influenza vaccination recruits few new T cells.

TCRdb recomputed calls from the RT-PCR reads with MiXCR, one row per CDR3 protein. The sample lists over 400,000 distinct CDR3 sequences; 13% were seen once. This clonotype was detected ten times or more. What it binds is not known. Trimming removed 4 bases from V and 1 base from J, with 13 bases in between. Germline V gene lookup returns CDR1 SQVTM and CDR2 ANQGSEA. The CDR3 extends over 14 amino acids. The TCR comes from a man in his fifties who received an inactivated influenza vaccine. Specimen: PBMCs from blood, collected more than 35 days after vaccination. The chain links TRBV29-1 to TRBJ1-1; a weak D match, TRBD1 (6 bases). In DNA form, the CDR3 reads TGCAGCGTTGCCCTCCAGACAGGGAACACTGAAGCTTTCTTT. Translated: CSVALQTGNTEAFF.